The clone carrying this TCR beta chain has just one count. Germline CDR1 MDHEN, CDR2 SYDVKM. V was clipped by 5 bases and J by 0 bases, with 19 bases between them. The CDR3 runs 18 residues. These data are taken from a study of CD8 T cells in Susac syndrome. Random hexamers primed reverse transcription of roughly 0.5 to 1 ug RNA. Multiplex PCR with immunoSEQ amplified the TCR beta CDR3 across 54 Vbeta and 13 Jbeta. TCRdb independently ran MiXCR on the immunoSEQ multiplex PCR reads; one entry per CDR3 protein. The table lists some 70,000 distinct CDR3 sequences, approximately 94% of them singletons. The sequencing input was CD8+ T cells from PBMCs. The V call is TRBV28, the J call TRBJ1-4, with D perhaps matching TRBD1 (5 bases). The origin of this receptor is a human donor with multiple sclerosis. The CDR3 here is CASSITFPGITTNEKLFF. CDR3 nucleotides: TGTGCCAGCAGTATCACCTTCCCAGGGATTACAACTAATGAAAAACTGTTTTTT.